Each of the 7 T cell receptor beta chains below was sequenced from the same sample in a study of neurological immune-mediated disorders. TCRdb reanalysed the 5' RACE reads using MiXCR and keeps one entry per CDR3 protein. The sample yields more than 45,000 distinct CDR3 sequences, around 4.2% seen once. Sequenced input: PBMCs. These receptors were collected from a man between 45 and 60 years old with multiple sclerosis.

This clonotype was counted ten times or more. The chain combines TRBV11-2 with TRBJ1-6; no clear D. V gave up 5 bases and J gave up 10 bases, with 12 bases separating them. Germline lookup yields CDR1 SGHAT and CDR2 FQNNGV. The CDR3 is 13 residues long. This CDR3 reads CASSQSLASPLHF. CDR3 DNA: TGTGCCAGCAGCCAATCATTGGCATCACCCCTCCACTTT.

The V gene is TRBV6-6, the J gene TRBJ1-5; D possibly corresponds to TRBD1 (5 bases). Trimming stripped 0 bases from V and 6 bases from J, with 15 bases between. CDR3 size: 16 residues. From germline, CDR1 is MNHNY and CDR2 SVGAGI (reference sequence). The CDR3 reads CASSYSISMGGQPQHF. The CDR3 region has the DNA TGTGCCAGCAGTTACTCGATATCCATGGGGGGTCAGCCCCAGCATTTT.

Only a few counts were recorded for this clonotype. The chain uses TRBV5-5 and TRBJ2-2; 7 nucleotides agree with TRBD1. Losses at the gene ends were 1 base for V and 5 bases for J; bases not matched to a gene: 5. CDR1 SGHKS and CDR2 YYEKEE come from the germline V gene (reference sequence). The CDR3 is made up of 15 amino acids. DNA for the CDR3: TGTGCCAGCAGCTTGCGACAGGGCGGGACCGGGGAGCTGTTTTTT. It specifies CASSLRQGGTGELFF.

This clonotype occurred many times. The chain employs TRBV20-1 and TRBJ2-3; 9 bases align to TRBD2. CDR3 length: 14 amino acids. Germline CDR1 reads DFQATT; CDR2 reads SNEGSKA (reference sequence). After removal of 8 bases from V and 6 bases from J, the junction contained 12 bases not matched to a gene. CDR3 region: CSSFIAGEQDTQYF. DNA of the CDR3: TGCAGTTCCTTCATAGCGGGAGAACAGGATACGCAGTATTTT.

The chain combines TRBV20-1 with TRBJ2-5; TRBD1 aligns across 9 bases. Germline CDR1 is DFQATT and CDR2 is SNEGSKA (reference sequence). Germline trimming cut 6 bases from V and 5 bases from J; bases unmatched to any gene: 4. This CDR3 region has 12 residues. The CDR3 bases are TGCAGTGCACCGGACAGGGGCGAGACCCAGTACTTC. Protein product: CSAPDRGETQYF.

This clonotype was detected many times. The chain recombines TRBV5-1 with TRBJ1-2; D is undetermined. V gave up 0 bases and J gave up 4 bases, with 4 bases separating them. The CDR3 has 12 residues. CDR1 and CDR2 from the germline V gene are SGHRS and YFSETQ. Here the CDR3 DNA reads TGCGCCAGCAGCTTGGCTGGCTATGGCTACACCTTC. This gives the protein CASSLAGYGYTF. Full variable domain (outside the CDR3, taken from reference TRBV5-1 and TRBJ1-2): KAGVTQTPRYLIKTRGQQVTLSCSPISGHRSVSWYQQTPGQGLQFLFEYFSETQRNKGNFPGRFSGRQFSNSRSEMNVSTLELGDSALYLCASSLAGYGYTFGSGTRLTVV.

This clonotype was observed at least ten times. The CDR3 loop reads CASSPGQGGSNEQFF. The CDR3 DNA is TGTGCCAGCAGCCCCGGACAGGGTGGCTCCAATGAGCAGTTCTTC. The J gene is TRBJ2-1, the V gene TRBV4-2, with 8 positions matching TRBD1. Germline CDR1 LGHNA, CDR2 YNFKEQ. The CDR3 totals 15 residues. Losses at the gene ends were 4 bases for V and 6 bases for J; bases not matched to a gene: 8.